Each of the 18 T cell receptor beta chains below was sequenced from the same sample in a study of shared clonotypes between healthy human individuals. Generated by immunoSEQ multiplex PCR, the TCRdb table keeps only in-frame clones and is missing some. The data show a few million clones, with approximately 95% seen just once and 0.3% to 0.4% held by the top ten. The sample consisted of naive CD4+ T cells from PBMCs. The subset is: CD45RA+ positively selected. The source of these receptors is a young man in good health. Some clones in this sample may be carry-over from other donors' samples.

This chain connects TRBV7-8 to TRBJ1-5; weak D call: TRBD1 (5 bases). Germline V CDR1 and CDR2: SGHVS, FQNEAQ. The V end lost 6 bases, the J end lost 2 bases, and 17 bases lay between the germline ends. This CDR3 has 16 residues. The CDR3 spells CASRMAGTSGNQPQHF. The DNA for the CDR3 is TGTGCCAGCAGGATGGCGGGGACTAGCGGCAATCAGCCCCAGCATTTT.

The rearrangement links TRBV30 to TRBJ2-7, with a possible D match to TRBD1 (6 bases). The CDR3 is made up of 13 amino acids. Germline CDR1 is GTSNPN and CDR2 is SVGIG (reference sequence). Between the trimmed V and J ends, which lost 7 bases and 5 bases, there was a span of 18 bases. The CDR3 region has the DNA TGTGCCTCTTCGGGCAGGGGAAGAAACGAGCAGTACTTC. Translation: CASSGRGRNEQYF.

This clone was counted a single time. The V call is TRBV18, the J call TRBJ2-7, with 8 positions matching TRBD1. Germline-derived CDR1 and CDR2 are KGHSH and LQKENI. V was pared by 6 bases and J by 5 bases, with 12 bases of the junction left unmatched. The CDR3 extends over 15 amino acids. The CDR3 DNA follows: TGTGCCAGCTCGGTACAGGACAGGGCTCGGCACGAGCAGTACTTC. This translates into CASSVQDRARHEQYF.

This clone has just a few counts. V usage is TRBV27 and J usage is TRBJ1-4; tentatively, D is TRBD1 (5 bases). This CDR3 spans 15 amino acids. V lost 3 bases and J 5 bases, leaving 13 bases between the germline ends. CDR1 is MNHEY and CDR2 is SMNVEV in the germline V gene (reference sequence). The CDR3 sequence is CASSFLRQKNEKLFF. The CDR3 DNA reads as TGTGCCAGCAGTTTCTTAAGACAGAAGAATGAAAAACTGTTTTTT.

The chain carries TRBV10-3 and TRBJ2-6; no firm D call. V was trimmed by 6 bases and J by 0 bases, leaving 15 bases between them. The length of the CDR3 is 17 residues. CDR1 and CDR2 from the germline V gene are ENHRY and SYGVKD. The CDR3 is CAISKVEVDSGANVLTF. Written as DNA, the CDR3 is TGTGCCATCAGCAAGGTTGAAGTAGACTCTGGGGCCAACGTCCTGACTTTC.

With regard to this clone: This sample also contains other DNA sequences that code for the same CDR3. The V gene is TRBV7-9, the J gene TRBJ2-7; D is unclear. V lost 5 bases, J lost 3 bases, and 8 bases lay in between. This CDR3 has 12 residues. The germline CDR1 and CDR2 sequences are SEHNR and FQNEAQ (reference sequence). Written as DNA, the CDR3 is TGTGCCAGCAGCCGCGGAAACTACGAGCAGTACTTC. Its translation: CASSRGNYEQYF.

This chain uses TRBV7-9 with TRBJ1-2; D is perhaps TRBD1 (5 bases). Between the trimmed V and J ends, which lost 5 bases and 4 bases, there was a span of 14 bases. Germline V gene sequence: CDR1 SEHNR, CDR2 FQNEAQ (reference sequence). The CDR3 is made up of 14 amino acids. As DNA, the CDR3 is TGTGCCAGCAGCCCAGGGACGGTTCTCTATGGCTACACCTTC. Protein product: CASSPGTVLYGYTF.

The gene calls are TRBV11-2 and TRBJ2-7; D might be TRBD1 or TRBD2, each matching 6 bases. The CDR3 spans 17 residues. The V and J ends lost 5 bases and 4 bases respectively, with 24 bases between them. Germline CDR1 and CDR2: SGHAT and FQNNGV. The CDR3 region has the DNA TGTGCCAGCAGCCATATCCGGACAGACACGCGGGGTTACGAGCAGTACTTC. As protein: CASSHIRTDTRGYEQYF.

Points on this clone: Other DNA sequences in this sample translate to the same CDR3. The chain uses TRBV28 and TRBJ1-5, with unresolved D. With 6 bases removed from V and 3 bases from J, the gap between germline ends came to 9 bases. The CDR3 covers 13 residues. Germline V gene lookup returns CDR1 MDHEN and CDR2 SYDVKM. CDR3 DNA: TGTGCCAGCAGGCGGCAGTACAATCAGCCCCAGCATTTT. Its protein product is CASRRQYNQPQHF. Combining the CDR3 with reference TRBV28 and TRBJ1-5 gives the whole variable domain DVKVTQSSRYLVKRTGEKVFLECVQDMDHENMFWYRQDPGLGLRLIYFSYDVKMKEKGDIPEGYSVSREKKERFSLILESASTNQTSMYLCASRRQYNQPQHFGDGTRLSIL.

Concerning this clone itself: Additional DNA sequences in this sample encode the identical CDR3. The gene calls are TRBV7-3 and TRBJ1-5; TRBD1 might be the D (5 bases). This CDR3 comprises 13 residues. Germline V CDR1 and CDR2: SGHTA, FQGTGA. V was clipped by 5 bases and J by 7 bases, with 12 bases between them. CDR3 region: CASSPGRDQPQHF. For the CDR3, the DNA is TGTGCCAGCAGCCCAGGTAGGGACCAGCCCCAGCATTTT.

The chain employs TRBV4-2 and TRBJ1-1; D not resolved. CDR3 length: 14 residues. Trimming took 5 bases from V and 0 from J, leaving 10 bases between them. The germline V gene has CDR1 LGHNA and CDR2 YNFKEQ. The DNA of the CDR3 is TGTGCCAGCAGCACCGCCGGGGTGAACACTGAAGCTTTCTTT. Protein sequence: CASSTAGVNTEAFF.

V is TRBV4-1 and J is TRBJ2-5; D not certain. With the DNA end fitting TRBJ2-7 better, the J assignment may be wrong. Germline-derived CDR1 and CDR2 are MGHRA and YSYEKL. The CDR3 consists of 14 residues. The CDR3 reads CASSPPDRSGEQYF. The CDR3 coding sequence is TGCGCCAGCAGCCCGCCGGACCGCTCTGGCGAGCAGTACTTC.

The rearrangement joins TRBV4-3 to TRBJ2-2, with TRBD2 as a possible D gene (5 bases). Germline V CDR1 and CDR2: LGHNA, YSLEER. Trimming removed 4 bases from V and 4 bases from J, with 22 bases in between. The CDR3 is 18 residues long. CDR3 nucleotides: TGCGCCAGCAGCCGAGCCGGAGTAGCGCCTCTGGTCACCGGGGAGCTGTTTTTT. Translating gives CASSRAGVAPLVTGELFF.

This clone appeared a single time. V and J are TRBV6-5 and TRBJ2-7, with 11 bases lining up with TRBD1. Unmatched junction bases numbered 5, after V lost 5 bases and J lost 5 bases. The CDR3 is 14 residues long. From germline, CDR1 is MNHEY and CDR2 SVGAGI. The CDR3 bases are TGTGCCAGCAGTCCGAGGACAGGGGGCCACGAGCAGTACTTC. Protein product: CASSPRTGGHEQYF.

The genes are TRBV14 and TRBJ2-2, with 13 bases lining up with TRBD2. The length of the CDR3 is 17 residues. Trimming took 4 bases from V and 4 from J; bases not matched to a gene: 6. The V gene's germline CDR1 is SGHDN and CDR2 FVKESK. CDR3 sequence (DNA): TGTGCCAGCAGCCGAAGGGGACTAGCGGGAAGCACCGGGGAGCTGTTTTTT. Translation gives CASSRRGLAGSTGELFF.

Details on this clone: The sample has other DNA sequences that encode this CDR3 too. The rearrangement uses TRBV2 and TRBJ1-5; the D is unclear. V shed 6 bases and J shed 0 bases, with 6 bases lying between them. The CDR3 sequence is 13 residues long. Germline lookup yields CDR1 SNHLY and CDR2 FYNNEI. CDR3 DNA sequence: TGTGCCAGCAGCAGAGATAGCAATCAGCCCCAGCATTTT. Protein sequence: CASSRDSNQPQHF.

V is TRBV5-8 and J is TRBJ2-2, with 12 bases that match TRBD2. The ends lost 2 bases at V and 5 bases at J; junction bases unmatched: 4. Germline V CDR1 and CDR2: SGHTS, YDEGEE. The CDR3 sequence is 16 residues long. The DNA of the CDR3 is TGTGCCAGCAGCTTAGGGACTAGCGGGCGGACCGGGGAGCTGTTTTTT. Its translation is CASSLGTSGRTGELFF.

To note about this clone: Other DNA sequences in this specimen translate into the identical CDR3. The chain recombines TRBV19 with TRBJ2-3; weak D call: TRBD1 (5 bases). Germline CDR1 is LNHDA and CDR2 is SQIVND (reference sequence). This CDR3 comprises 13 residues. V was trimmed by 2 bases and J by 6 bases, leaving 9 bases between them. The CDR3 sequence is CASSIRGTDTQYF. CDR3 nucleotide sequence: TGTGCCAGTAGTATAAGGGGTACGGATACGCAGTATTTT. The complete variable domain, with remaining parts taken from reference TRBV19 and TRBJ2-3, reads DGGITQSPKYLFRKEGQNVTLSCEQNLNHDAMYWYRQDPGQGLRLIYYSQIVNDFQKGDIAEGYSVSREKKESFPLTVTSAQKNPTAFYLCASSIRGTDTQYFGPGTRLTVL.